This entry features one T cell receptor beta chain sequence. Its specificity is not known. The entry originates in a study of cytomegalovirus exposure and HLA in healthy donors. The germline V and J ends were trimmed by 7 bases and 4 bases, with 19 bases remaining between them. The germline gives CDR1 SNHLY, CDR2 FYNNEI. The CDR3 is 15 amino acids. This PCR relied on a set of 60 Vbeta primers and 13 Jbeta primers. The protocol was immunoSEQ multiplex PCR, while the TCRdb copy is restricted to in-frame clones and leaves out a portion. Of about 190,000 clones in the sample, 65% to 85% were seen once. General observations from the study: A later analysis linked a missense DCLRE1C variant to TCR beta V- and J-gene trimming. The classifier reportedly diagnosed cytomegalovirus status with high specificity and sensitivity.

V and J are TRBV2 and TRBJ2-5; TRBD2 is a possible D gene (5 bases). The TCR comes from a woman between 18 and 30 years old in good health and CMV-seronegative. The specimen was PBMCs. This CDR3 is CASTFGMDSSETQYF. The CDR3 DNA sequence: TGTGCCAGCACGTTCGGCATGGACTCTTCAGAGACCCAGTACTTC. Full variable domain (outside the CDR3, taken from reference TRBV2 and TRBJ2-5): EPEVTQTPSHQVTQMGQEVILRCVPISNHLYFYWYRQILGQKVEFLVSFYNNEISEKSEIFDDQFSVERPDGSNFTLKIRSTKLEDSAMYFCASTFGMDSSETQYFGPGTRLLVL.